This T cell receptor (beta chain) comes out of a study of T cells in Graves' hyperthyroidism and ophthalmopathy. There are 17 residues in the CDR3. V was cut by 4 bases and J by 0 bases, with 16 bases left in between. The germline CDR1 and CDR2 sequences are SGHTA and FQGTGA. This sample holds PBMCs from 8 to 10 ml fresh peripheral blood. This clonotype came up many times. Amplification targeted TCR beta CDR3 regions from RNA transcripts. TCR CDR3 regions were first amplified by RT-PCR with HTBI primers. Each CDR3 protein is one row after TCRdb ran MiXCR on the multiplex PCR reads. The sample holds fewer than 900,000 distinct CDR3 sequences, 15% to 20% seen once.

Specimen: blood. The chain carries TRBV7-3 and TRBJ2-1, with D perhaps being TRBD1 or TRBD2 (5 bases each). The sequence derives from a woman aged 45-65 years with Graves' hyperthyroidism that later progressed to Graves' ophthalmopathy. DNA of the CDR3: TGTGCCAGCAGCTCCATGGGGACGGTTAGCTCCTACAATGAGCAGTTCTTC. Its protein is CASSSMGTVSSYNEQFF.